This T cell receptor beta chain derives from a study of blood T cell repertoires in COVID-19. Across the whole study: Acute-phase and convalescent COVID-19 samples originated in the United States, Italy and Spain. Sources were T cells, B-cell-depleted T cells, or PBMCs; the material itself was cDNA or gDNA.

Original analysis: Using reference gene primer amplification, nucleated cell counts were estimated. Generated by immunoSEQ multiplex PCR, the TCRdb table keeps only in-frame clones and is missing some. V and J calls and clone size are as listed in that table; D and trimming were resolved from the DNA. The table lists more than 25,000 clones, about 85% of them singletons. Only one count was recorded for this clone. The sample consisted of peripheral blood. The TCR originated in a man aged 45 to 65 with active or convalescent COVID-19.

The CDR3 region is CASSEFPGSYEQYF. The CDR3 nucleotides read TGTGCCAGCAGTGAGTTCCCCGGCTCCTACGAGCAGTACTTC. The chain employs TRBV6-6 and TRBJ2-7; D gene ambiguous. The CDR3 contains 14 residues. Germline CDR1 and CDR2: MNHNY and SVGAGI (reference sequence). V was pared by 5 bases and J by 0 bases, with 11 bases between.